Listed here are 21 T cell receptor beta chains from one sample, sequenced in a study of blood T cell repertoires in COVID-19. Method: immunoSEQ multiplex PCR; TCRdb's copy keeps in-frame clones and lacks some. The table has under 200,000 clones, 85% to 90% seen once. Source material: peripheral blood. The receptors derive from a man younger than 30 with acute or convalescent COVID-19.

This clone was found once. The V gene is TRBV7-7, the J gene TRBJ2-7; weak D call: TRBD2 (5 bases). Between the trimmed V and J ends, which lost 5 bases and 2 bases, there was a span of 16 bases. CDR1 is SSHAT and CDR2 is FNYEAQ in the germline V gene (reference sequence). The CDR3 extends over 15 amino acids. The DNA of the CDR3 is TGTGCCAGCAGCGCCGAGGGCTGCAGGACCTACGAGCAGTACTTC. This gives the protein CASSAEGCRTYEQYF.

The rearrangement links TRBV12-5 to TRBJ2-3; 7 bases map to TRBD2. J was trimmed by 2 bases and V by 4 bases; bases with no gene match: 6. Germline V gene lookup returns CDR1 LGHNT and CDR2 FRNRAP. This CDR3 contains 15 residues. The CDR3 DNA sequence: TGTGCTAGTGGTTCAGGACTAGGATCCACAGATACGCAGTATTTT. This gives the protein CASGSGLGSTDTQYF.

The V call is TRBV6-5, the J call TRBJ2-2, with D maybe TRBD1 (6 bases). The CDR3 runs 14 residues. CDR1 is MNHEY and CDR2 is SVGAGI in the germline V gene. Deletions cut 7 bases from V and 4 bases from J, with 13 bases between. The CDR3 bases are TGTGCCAGCAATCTGGGGGCCGGCACCGGGGAGCTGTTTTTT. Translation: CASNLGAGTGELFF.

The CDR3 region is CASSYGTGATGNTIYF. CDR3 coding DNA: TGTGCCAGCAGCTACGGGACAGGGGCCACTGGAAACACCATATATTTT. The genes are TRBV6-5 and TRBJ1-3, with 10 positions matching TRBD1. The V and J ends lost 6 bases and 2 bases, in that order; junction bases with no gene match: 7. The CDR3 loop spans 16 amino acids. Germline loops: CDR1 MNHEY, CDR2 SVGAGI.

The V and J genes are TRBV7-6 and TRBJ2-3, with D maybe TRBD2 (6 bases). Trimming removed 0 bases at V and 1 base at J, with 11 bases between. Germline-derived CDR1 and CDR2 are SGHVS and FNYEAQ. The length of the CDR3 is 16 residues. The CDR3 region is CASSLAAGGGTDTQYF. The DNA of the CDR3 is TGTGCCAGCAGCTTAGCGGCTGGCGGGGGCACAGATACGCAGTATTTT.

This clone has a handful of counts. The gene calls are TRBV10-1 and TRBJ2-2; D ambiguous. V was shortened by 5 bases and J by 2 bases, with 3 bases between the two germline ends. This CDR3 is built from 12 residues. Germline lookup yields CDR1 WNHNN and CDR2 SYGVQD (reference sequence). CDR3 residues: CASSLNTGELFF. CDR3 nucleotide sequence: TGCGCCAGCAGTCTCAACACCGGGGAGCTGTTTTTT.

The J gene is TRBJ1-6, the V gene TRBV7-5; the table's D call, TRBD1, has no DNA check behind it. TRBV7-5 is an annotated pseudogene. This CDR3 spans 15 amino acids. CDR3: CARFPGQGHNSPLHF. CDR3 nucleotide sequence: TGTGCCAGATTCCCGGGACAAGGACATAATTCACCCCTCCACTTT.

This clone was recorded only once. The V gene is TRBV5-1, the J gene TRBJ2-3, with 7 bases lining up with TRBD1. Looked up from germline, CDR1 is SGHRS and CDR2 is YFSETQ. The CDR3 contains 13 residues. J was trimmed by 2 bases and V by 5 bases; bases with no gene match: 2. As DNA, the CDR3 is TGCGCCAGCAGGACAGGGAACACAGATACGCAGTATTTT. Protein: CASRTGNTDTQYF.

The chain is built from TRBV4-1 and TRBJ2-7; D not certain. Germline CDR1 MGHRA, CDR2 YSYEKL. V lost 1 base, J lost 1 base, and 8 bases lay in between. CDR3 size: 14 residues. This CDR3 reads CASSQVKLSYEQYF. The DNA for the CDR3 is TGCGCCAGCAGCCAAGTAAAGCTTTCCTACGAGCAGTACTTC.

The chain has TRBV11-2 and TRBJ1-2; TRBD1 matches 8 bases. CDR1 is SGHAT, CDR2 FQNNGV, per germline. V dropped 4 bases and J dropped 0; count of bases not matched to a gene: 10. The CDR3 contains 17 residues. The CDR3 DNA reads as TGTGCCAGCAGCTCAGGGGGCTACAGCAGAGCTAACTATGGCTACACCTTC. It yields the protein CASSSGGYSRANYGYTF. Using reference TRBV11-2 and TRBJ1-2 for the parts outside the CDR3, the full variable domain is EAGVAQSPRYKIIEKRQSVAFWCNPISGHATLYWYQQILGQGPKLLIQFQNNGVVDDSQLPKDRFSAERLKGVDSTLKIQPAKLEDSAVYLCASSSGGYSRANYGYTFGSGTRLTVV.

The CDR3 coding sequence is TGCAGCGTCCAGGGTACCAATCAGCCCCAGCATTTT. As protein: CSVQGTNQPQHF. The V call is TRBV29-1, the J call TRBJ1-5; D might be TRBD1 (5 bases). The CDR3 runs 12 residues. CDR1 SQVTM and CDR2 ANQGSEA come from the germline V gene. The V end was cut by 6 bases, the J end by 3 bases, with 9 bases between. The entire variable domain, with the rest obtained from reference TRBV29-1 and TRBJ1-5, is as follows: SAVISQKPSRDICQRGTSLTIQCQVDSQVTMMFWYRQQPGQSLTLIATANQGSEATYESGFVIDKFPISRPNLTFSTLTVSNMSPEDSSIYLCSVQGTNQPQHFGDGTRLSIL.

This rearrangement joins TRBV7-2 to TRBJ1-6; D unresolved. Germline CDR1 is SGHTA and CDR2 is FQGNSA. This CDR3 is 15 amino acids long. The V end was cut by 3 bases, the J end by 7 bases, with 13 bases between. The CDR3 reads CASSFGGLRNSPLHF. DNA of the CDR3: TGTGCCAGCAGCTTTGGCGGACTTAGGAATTCACCCCTCCACTTT.

This chain connects TRBV2 to TRBJ2-7; 8 bases align to TRBD1. Germline lookup yields CDR1 SNHLY and CDR2 FYNNEI. This CDR3 has 14 amino acids. The ends lost 3 bases at V and 3 bases at J; junction bases unmatched: 4. The CDR3 loop reads CASSDATGGYEQYV. As DNA, the CDR3 is TGTGCCAGCAGTGACGCAACAGGGGGCTACGAGCAGTACGTC.

The J gene is TRBJ1-1, the V gene TRBV18, with D possibly matching TRBD1 (6 bases). Germline values: CDR1 KGHSH, CDR2 LQKENI. The CDR3 totals 14 residues. Deletions cut 3 bases from V and 1 base from J, with 9 bases between. CDR3 nucleotide sequence: TGTGCCAGCTCACCTGGCAGGGGGAACACTGAAGCTTTCTTT. It codes for CASSPGRGNTEAFF. Drawing the rest from reference TRBV18 and TRBJ1-1, the complete variable domain is NAGVMQNPRHLVRRRGQEARLRCSPMKGHSHVYWYRQLPEEGLKFMVYLQKENIIDESGMPKERFSAEFPKEGPSILRIQQVVRGDSAAYFCASSPGRGNTEAFFGQGTRLTVV.

The rearrangement uses TRBV6-6 and TRBJ2-1, with D maybe TRBD1 (5 bases). Germline V gives CDR1 MNHNY, CDR2 SVGAGI (reference sequence). CDR3 size: 16 residues. V dropped 0 bases and J dropped 0 bases, with 9 bases sitting between them. CDR3 DNA sequence: TGTGCCAGCAGTTACTCAGTCGGACACTCCTACAATGAGCAGTTCTTC. It is translated as CASSYSVGHSYNEQFF.

The V call is TRBV5-6, the J call TRBJ1-1; tentatively, D is TRBD1 (6 bases). The V and J ends lost 0 bases and 3 bases respectively, with 6 bases between them. This CDR3 is 13 amino acids long. Per germline, CDR1 SGHDT and CDR2 YYEEEE. The CDR3 protein is CASSLGQDTEAFF. In nucleotides, the CDR3 is TGTGCCAGCAGCTTGGGACAGGACACTGAAGCTTTCTTT.

This clone was seen a single time. The chain has TRBV11-2 and TRBJ2-5; TRBD1 agrees at 8 bases. With 3 bases clipped from V and 2 bases from J, the junction kept 11 bases outside the gene matches. CDR1 is SGHAT, CDR2 FQNNGV, per germline. This CDR3 has 17 residues. The CDR3 DNA follows: TGTGCCAGCAGCTTTTTGGGGCACAGGGGGGCACAAGAGACCCAGTACTTC. The encoded protein is CASSFLGHRGAQETQYF.

This sequence joins TRBV6-5 and TRBJ1-5, with 9 bases identical to TRBD1. J was trimmed by 5 bases and V by 9 bases; bases with no gene match: 11. This CDR3 spans 15 amino acids. CDR1 is MNHEY, CDR2 SVGAGI, per germline. The CDR3, as DNA: TGTGCCAGTACCGGGACAGGGTTAAAGTATCAGCCCCAGCATTTT. Translating it yields CASTGTGLKYQPQHF.

The J gene is TRBJ2-3, the V gene TRBV27; D is perhaps TRBD2 (7 bases). V dropped 0 bases and J dropped 4 bases, with 14 bases sitting between them. Per the germline V gene, CDR1 is MNHEY and CDR2 is SMNVEV (reference sequence). The CDR3 covers 16 residues. The CDR3 DNA reads TGTGCCAGCAGTTTATCGGGGGGGGCCGTTCCAGATACGCAGTATTTT. Amino acids: CASSLSGGAVPDTQYF.

The chain is built from TRBV29-1 and TRBJ1-1; 7 positions match TRBD1. Losses at the gene ends were 5 bases for V and 1 base for J; bases not matched to a gene: 7. Germline V gene lookup returns CDR1 SQVTM and CDR2 ANQGSEA. The CDR3 extends over 14 amino acids. CDR3 in amino acids: CSVLSDRENTEAFF. CDR3 nucleotide sequence: TGCAGCGTTTTGTCTGACAGGGAGAACACTGAAGCTTTCTTT. Full variable domain (remainder filled in from reference TRBV29-1 and TRBJ1-1): SAVISQKPSRDICQRGTSLTIQCQVDSQVTMMFWYRQQPGQSLTLIATANQGSEATYESGFVIDKFPISRPNLTFSTLTVSNMSPEDSSIYLCSVLSDRENTEAFFGQGTRLTVV.

The chain uses TRBV3-1 (or the pseudogene TRBV3-2) and TRBJ2-5, with D possibly TRBD2 on 6 matching bases. This CDR3 spans 13 amino acids. Trimming took off 6 bases at V and 1 base at J, with 9 bases between the two ends. CDR1 is LGHDT, CDR2 YNNKEL, per germline (reference sequence). The DNA of the CDR3 is TGTGCCAGCAGAAGGGAGGTCCAAGAGACCCAGTACTTC. As protein: CASRREVQETQYF.